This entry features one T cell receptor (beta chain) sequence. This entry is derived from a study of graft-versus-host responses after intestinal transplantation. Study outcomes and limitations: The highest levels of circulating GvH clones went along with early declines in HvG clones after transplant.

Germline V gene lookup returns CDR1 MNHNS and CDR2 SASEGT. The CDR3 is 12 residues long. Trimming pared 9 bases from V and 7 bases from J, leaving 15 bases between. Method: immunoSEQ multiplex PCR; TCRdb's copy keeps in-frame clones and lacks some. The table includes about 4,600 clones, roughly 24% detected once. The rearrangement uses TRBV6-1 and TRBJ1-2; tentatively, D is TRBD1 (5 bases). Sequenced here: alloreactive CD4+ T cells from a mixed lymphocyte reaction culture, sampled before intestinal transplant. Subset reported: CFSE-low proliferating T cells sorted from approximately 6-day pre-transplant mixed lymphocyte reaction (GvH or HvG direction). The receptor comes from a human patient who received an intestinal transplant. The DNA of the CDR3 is TGTGCCAGTTCACCCCGGACATCTGGCTACACCTTC. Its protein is CASSPRTSGYTF.